The subject of this entry is one TCR beta chain. Antigen specificity is unknown. This beta chain is an off-target read within a library intended for alpha chains, so its frequency means little. Amplification of TCR alpha and beta CDR3 regions from RNA used iRepertoire nested multiplex PCR. A single record per CDR3 protein comes from TCRdb applying MiXCR to the multiplex PCR reads. The sample comprises about 3,900 distinct CDR3 sequences, about 92% of which are singletons, and more than 25% rests with the top ten. The data stem from a study of glioma-infiltrating T cells. Study-level findings and limits: Gliomas, especially low-grade, showed above-expected tissue-blood divergence; non-neoplastic patients showed below.

The source of this sequence is a human donor with low-grade glioma or glioblastoma, undergoing nonglioma brain surgery, or in good health (not recorded which). Sequenced: glioma tissue, nonneoplastic brain tissue, or PBMCs (not recorded which).

Here the CDR3 DNA reads TGTGCCAGCAGCCTATATGGGGAAACTGAAGCTTTCTTT. Translating it yields CASSLYGETEAFF. The J gene is TRBJ1-1, the V gene TRBV5-4; no clear D. The V end lost 4 bases, the J end lost 5 bases, and 12 bases lay between the germline ends. Germline V CDR1 and CDR2: SGHNT, YYREEE (reference sequence). The CDR3 loop spans 13 amino acids. Combining the CDR3 with reference TRBV5-4 and TRBJ1-1 gives the whole variable domain ETGVTQSPTHLIKTRGQQVTLRCSSQSGHNTVSWYQQALGQGPQFIFQYYREEENGRGNFPPRFSGLQFPNYSSELNVNALELDDSALYLCASSLYGETEAFFGQGTRLTVV.